Listed below are T cell receptor beta chains from one sample, sequenced in a study of OX40 agonist ivuxolimab in advanced cancers. Method: immunoSEQ multiplex PCR; TCRdb's copy keeps in-frame clones and lacks some. The table includes about 18,000 clones, 65% to 90% detected once. This material consisted of CD4+ or CD8+ T cells sorted from blood, taken in a trial of the OX40 agonist ivuxolimab. These TCRs come from an adult with an advanced solid tumor such as melanoma, head and neck, liver or kidney cancer. Each CDR3 is given with its conserved first and last residue. D genes are given only for firm matches. Some rows have no size entry. The others give once, few or many, or a class for an expanded clone.

d_gene: TRBD1
j_gene: TRBJ1-2
v_gene: TRBV7-2
abundance: .
CDR3nt: TGTGCCCTGGACAGGGGAGACTATGGCTACACCTTC
CDR3aa: CALDRGDYGYTF

d_gene: .
j_gene: TRBJ1-1
v_gene: TRBV18
abundance: .
CDR3nt: TGTGCCAGCTCTATAAATCCAGGTTCCACTGAAGCTTTCTTT
CDR3aa: CASSINPGSTEAFF

d_gene: .
j_gene: TRBJ1-5
v_gene: TRBV10-3
abundance: few
CDR3nt: TGTGCCATCAGTGACGAGGGGCTGGGCAATCAGCCCCAGCATTTT
CDR3aa: CAISDEGLGNQPQHF

d_gene: .
j_gene: TRBJ1-2
v_gene: TRBV7-9
abundance: .
CDR3nt: TGTGCCAGCAGCCACCCGGACATACTCTATGGCTACACCTTC
CDR3aa: CASSHPDILYGYTF

d_gene: TRBD1
j_gene: TRBJ2-1
v_gene: TRBV4-1
abundance: .
CDR3nt: TGCGCCAGCAGCCAAGTCGGGGACAGGGGTATCGATGAGCAGTTCTTC
CDR3aa: CASSQVGDRGIDEQFF

d_gene: .
j_gene: TRBJ2-3
v_gene: TRBV28
abundance: .
CDR3nt: TGTGCCAGCACGGACTCAAGCACAGATACGCAGTATTTT
CDR3aa: CASTDSSTDTQYF

d_gene: .
j_gene: TRBJ2-2
v_gene: TRBV18
abundance: .
CDR3nt: TGTGCCAGCTCACCTGGGGTCAGGACCGGGGAGCTGTTTTTT
CDR3aa: CASSPGVRTGELFF

d_gene: TRBD2
j_gene: TRBJ2-7
v_gene: TRBV7-7
abundance: .
CDR3nt: TGTGCCAGCAGCTTACGGGCGGGGGACCCCTACGAGCAGTACTTC
CDR3aa: CASSLRAGDPYEQYF

d_gene: TRBD1
j_gene: TRBJ1-3
v_gene: TRBV28
abundance: .
CDR3nt: TGTGCCAGCAGTTCACCCCGGACAGGGCCCCTCTCTGGAAACACCATATATTTT
CDR3aa: CASSSPRTGPLSGNTIYF

d_gene: TRBD2
j_gene: TRBJ2-3
v_gene: TRBV10-2
abundance: few
CDR3nt: TGCGCCAGCAGATACTCTAGCGGGGGGGGCACAGATACGCAGTATTTT
CDR3aa: CASRYSSGGGTDTQYF

d_gene: .
j_gene: TRBJ2-1
v_gene: TRBV5-1
abundance: .
CDR3nt: TGCGCCAGCAGCCCCCAGGGATGGTCCTACAATGAGCAGTTCTTC
CDR3aa: CASSPQGWSYNEQFF

d_gene: .
j_gene: TRBJ2-5
v_gene: TRBV7-9
abundance: once
CDR3nt: TGTGCCAGCAGCTTAGGCTCGGGGGCGGGAGAGACCCAGTACTTC
CDR3aa: CASSLGSGAGETQYF

d_gene: TRBD2
j_gene: TRBJ2-7
v_gene: TRBV4-2
abundance: .
CDR3nt: TGTGCCAGCAGCTTGACTAGCGGGAGTAGATACGAGCAGTACTTC
CDR3aa: CASSLTSGSRYEQYF

d_gene: .
j_gene: TRBJ2-7
v_gene: TRBV4-3
abundance: .
CDR3nt: TGCGCCAGCAGCCAAGATGCGGCAGGGACCTACGAGCAGTACTTC
CDR3aa: CASSQDAAGTYEQYF

d_gene: TRBD1
j_gene: TRBJ1-1
v_gene: TRBV6-5
abundance: .
CDR3nt: TGTGCCAGCAAAGGGACAGCGAACACTGAAGCTTTCTTT
CDR3aa: CASKGTANTEAFF

d_gene: TRBD1
j_gene: TRBJ2-7
v_gene: TRBV28
abundance: .
CDR3nt: TGTGCCAGCAGTTTAGGACCGGGACAGGGGTACGAGCAGTACTTC
CDR3aa: CASSLGPGQGYEQYF

d_gene: .
j_gene: TRBJ2-2
v_gene: TRBV5-1
abundance: .
CDR3nt: TGCGCCAGCAGCTTGGATGCGACAGTCACCGGGGAGCTGTTTTTT
CDR3aa: CASSLDATVTGELFF

d_gene: .
j_gene: TRBJ1-3
v_gene: TRBV5-6
abundance: .
CDR3nt: TGTGCCAGCAGTTTGCTCCTTCCTGGAAACACCATATATTTT
CDR3aa: CASSLLLPGNTIYF

d_gene: .
j_gene: TRBJ2-4
v_gene: TRBV5-8
abundance: .
CDR3nt: TGTGCCAGCAGCTCAGGGGTTAATTTAGCCAAAAACATTCAGTACTTC
CDR3aa: CASSSGVNLAKNIQYF

d_gene: .
j_gene: TRBJ2-2
v_gene: TRBV30
abundance: .
CDR3nt: TGTGCCTGGGTGACTGGGCTGAACACCGGGGAGCTGTTTTTT
CDR3aa: CAWVTGLNTGELFF

d_gene: .
j_gene: TRBJ1-1
v_gene: TRBV29-1
abundance: .
CDR3nt: TGCAGCGGCAATGGGATCGGGAGCATGAACACTGAAGCTTTCTTT
CDR3aa: CSGNGIGSMNTEAFF

d_gene: TRBD2
j_gene: TRBJ2-7
v_gene: TRBV4-1
abundance: .
CDR3nt: TGCGCCAGCAGCCGGGGGGTTCGGACTAGCGGATCCTACGAGCAGTACTTC
CDR3aa: CASSRGVRTSGSYEQYF

d_gene: TRBD1
j_gene: TRBJ1-5
v_gene: TRBV6-5
abundance: .
CDR3nt: TGTGCCAGCAGTCGGACAGGGCGAGGAAATCAGCCCCAGCATTTT
CDR3aa: CASSRTGRGNQPQHF

d_gene: .
j_gene: TRBJ2-7
v_gene: TRBV2
abundance: .
CDR3nt: TGTGCCAGCAGTGAAGGTGGACAGAGAAGCTCCTACGAGCAGTACTTC
CDR3aa: CASSEGGQRSSYEQYF

d_gene: TRBD1
j_gene: TRBJ1-5
v_gene: TRBV6-5
abundance: few
CDR3nt: TGTGCCAGCAAGTCCCGGGACAGGGATCAGCCCCAGCATTTT
CDR3aa: CASKSRDRDQPQHF

d_gene: TRBD1
j_gene: TRBJ1-2
v_gene: TRBV6-6
abundance: once
CDR3nt: TGTGCCAGCAGTTCGGGACAGGGGGTGGCTGGCTACACCTTC
CDR3aa: CASSSGQGVAGYTF

d_gene: .
j_gene: TRBJ2-2
v_gene: TRBV4-1
abundance: .
CDR3nt: TGCGCCAGCAGCCAACTTAGGCGGAGCACCGGGGAGCTGTTTTTT
CDR3aa: CASSQLRRSTGELFF

d_gene: .
j_gene: TRBJ2-3
v_gene: TRBV19
abundance: .
CDR3nt: TGTGCCAGTAGTGTTGGACTGGCAGATACGCAGTATTTT
CDR3aa: CASSVGLADTQYF

d_gene: TRBD1
j_gene: TRBJ1-1
v_gene: TRBV5-4
abundance: .
CDR3nt: TGTGCCAGCAGACGGGACAGACGGAACACTGAAGCTTTCTTT
CDR3aa: CASRRDRRNTEAFF

d_gene: TRBD1
j_gene: TRBJ1-1
v_gene: TRBV5-1
abundance: once
CDR3nt: TGCGCCAGCAGCCCGACAGGGGAGCACACTGAAGCTTTCTTT
CDR3aa: CASSPTGEHTEAFF

d_gene: .
j_gene: TRBJ1-6
v_gene: TRBV5-4
abundance: .
CDR3nt: TGTGCCAGCAGCTTACAGGGAAGGAGTTCACCCCTCCACTTT
CDR3aa: CASSLQGRSSPLHF

d_gene: .
j_gene: TRBJ1-4
v_gene: TRBV4-3
abundance: .
CDR3nt: TGCGCCAGCAGCCCACACATCGCAACTAATGAAAAACTGTTTTTT
CDR3aa: CASSPHIATNEKLFF

d_gene: .
j_gene: TRBJ1-5
v_gene: TRBV4-1
abundance: .
CDR3nt: TGCGCCAGCAGCCAAGATACCCGCAGGGACAATCAGCCCCAGCATTTT
CDR3aa: CASSQDTRRDNQPQHF

d_gene: .
j_gene: TRBJ2-7
v_gene: TRBV27
abundance: .
CDR3nt: TGTGCCAGCAGTCCGACCCAGAAGGCTCCGGACGAGCAGTACTTC
CDR3aa: CASSPTQKAPDEQYF

d_gene: TRBD2
j_gene: TRBJ2-1
v_gene: TRBV6-1
abundance: .
CDR3nt: TGTGCCAGCAGAGGACTAGCGTTGAAGGGGGAGCAGTTCTTC
CDR3aa: CASRGLALKGEQFF

d_gene: .
j_gene: TRBJ1-1
v_gene: TRBV19
abundance: .
CDR3nt: TGTGCCAGTAACACCCACGGGGAAAACAGCCAAGCTTTCTTT
CDR3aa: CASNTHGENSQAFF

d_gene: TRBD1
j_gene: TRBJ1-2
v_gene: TRBV7-2
abundance: .
CDR3nt: TGTGCCAGCAGCACGAGACAGGGTTTTGGCTACACCTTC
CDR3aa: CASSTRQGFGYTF

d_gene: .
j_gene: TRBJ2-7
v_gene: TRBV6-1
abundance: .
CDR3nt: TGTGCCAGCAGAGTTCCGGGCTACACCTACGAGCAGTACTTC
CDR3aa: CASRVPGYTYEQYF

d_gene: TRBD1
j_gene: TRBJ1-2
v_gene: TRBV28
abundance: .
CDR3nt: TGTGCCAGCAGTTTGGGGACAGCTAACTATGGCTACACCTTC
CDR3aa: CASSLGTANYGYTF

d_gene: .
j_gene: TRBJ2-1
v_gene: TRBV28
abundance: .
CDR3nt: TGTGCCAGCAGTTTATTGGGGACGGCCAACAATGAGCAGTTCTTC
CDR3aa: CASSLLGTANNEQFF

d_gene: TRBD2
j_gene: TRBJ2-7
v_gene: TRBV28
abundance: .
CDR3nt: TGTGCCGCCTCCCGGGGGGGCACCACCTCCTACGAGCAGTACTTC
CDR3aa: CAASRGGTTSYEQYF

d_gene: TRBD1
j_gene: TRBJ1-2
v_gene: TRBV28
abundance: .
CDR3nt: TGTGCCAGCAGTGACGGGACAGGGTTCTATGGCTACACCTTC
CDR3aa: CASSDGTGFYGYTF

d_gene: TRBD1
j_gene: TRBJ2-3
v_gene: TRBV9
abundance: .
CDR3nt: TGTGCCAGCAGCGCGACAGGGGGCTTCCCAGATACGCAGTATTTT
CDR3aa: CASSATGGFPDTQYF

d_gene: .
j_gene: TRBJ2-7
v_gene: TRBV7-9
abundance: .
CDR3nt: TGTGCCAGCAGCTTAGGACAGGCACTTTTTGACGAGCAGTACTTC
CDR3aa: CASSLGQALFDEQYF

d_gene: .
j_gene: TRBJ2-3
v_gene: TRBV7-9
abundance: .
CDR3nt: TGTGCCAGCAGTTCGACAGCTCGGACGCAGTATTTT
CDR3aa: CASSSTARTQYF

d_gene: .
j_gene: TRBJ2-1
v_gene: TRBV15
abundance: .
CDR3nt: TGTGCCACCAGCTCCCGTAGCCATCGCTCCTACAATGAGCAGTTCTTC
CDR3aa: CATSSRSHRSYNEQFF

d_gene: .
j_gene: TRBJ2-7
v_gene: TRBV6-1
abundance: .
CDR3nt: TGTGCCAGCAGGCTAAGAGAGTCCTACGAGCAGTACTTC
CDR3aa: CASRLRESYEQYF

d_gene: .
j_gene: TRBJ2-1
v_gene: TRBV7-2
abundance: .
CDR3nt: TGTGCCAGCAGCTTAGTCCAGACAGATAACAATGAGCAGTTCTTC
CDR3aa: CASSLVQTDNNEQFF

d_gene: TRBD1
j_gene: TRBJ1-2
v_gene: TRBV29-1
abundance: .
CDR3nt: TGCAGCGCCTCGGACAGGGTTTCTAACTATGGCTACACCTTC
CDR3aa: CSASDRVSNYGYTF

d_gene: .
j_gene: TRBJ1-5
v_gene: TRBV2
abundance: few
CDR3nt: TGTGCCAGCAGTCACGAAAGGGAACAGCCCCAGCATTTT
CDR3aa: CASSHEREQPQHF

d_gene: .
j_gene: TRBJ1-5
v_gene: TRBV7-2
abundance: .
CDR3nt: TGTGCCAGCAGCTTAGTCGGGGACACCAATCAGCCCCAGCATTTT
CDR3aa: CASSLVGDTNQPQHF

d_gene: .
j_gene: TRBJ2-7
v_gene: TRBV5-1
abundance: .
CDR3nt: TGCGCCAGCAGAGATATTCGGGGCTACGAGCAGTACTTC
CDR3aa: CASRDIRGYEQYF